A selection of T cell receptor beta chains follows, all from one sample in a study of shared clonotypes between healthy human individuals. Clones were read by immunoSEQ multiplex PCR, and TCRdb kept only the in-frame ones, dropping some. The table shows over a million clones, with roughly 96% occurring only once. The specimen sequenced was naive CD4+ T cells sorted from blood. These receptors originate from a man aged 25 to 40 in good health. Each CDR3 is given with its conserved first and last residue. The D gene is left open where the match is weak. Rows give clone size only sometimes, using once, few, many, or a class for an expanded clone.

TRBJ2-7	TRBD2	.	TRBV7-9	CASSRGLADTYEQYF	TGTGCCAGCAGCCGCGGACTAGCGGATACCTACGAGCAGTACTTC
TRBJ2-1	.	.	TRBV15	CATSRGSGWNEQFF	TGTGCCACCAGCAGGGGGAGCGGGTGGAATGAGCAGTTCTTC
TRBJ1-5	TRBD1	.	TRBV6-5	CASSQGDYQPQHF	TGTGCCAGCAGCCAGGGGGACTATCAGCCCCAGCATTTT
TRBJ1-1	TRBD1	.	TRBV5-1	CASRLLSGQPMNTEAFF	TGCGCCAGCAGGTTGTTATCGGGACAGCCGATGAACACTGAAGCTTTCTTT
TRBJ2-1	TRBD2	.	TRBV12-5	CASGFTGGPGLYNEQFF	TGTGCTAGTGGTTTCACGGGAGGGCCCGGCTTGTACAATGAGCAGTTCTTC
TRBJ1-1	.	.	TRBV19	CASREQGNTEAFF	TGTGCCAGTAGAGAACAGGGGAACACTGAAGCTTTCTTT
TRBJ2-3	TRBD2	once	TRBV11-2	CASSLISAGGWGDTQYF	TGTGCCAGCAGCTTAATTTCTGCGGGAGGTTGGGGAGATACGCAGTATTTT
TRBJ2-5	.	.	TRBV5-1	CASSLVGLETQYF	TGCGCCAGCAGCTTGGTGGGGCTAGAGACCCAGTACTTC
TRBJ2-5	TRBD2	.	TRBV11-2	CASSFLAGGTYQETQYF	TGTGCCAGCAGCTTCCTAGCGGGAGGCACCTACCAAGAGACCCAGTACTTC
TRBJ1-4	.	.	TRBV5-5	CASSLVALNEKLFF	TGTGCCAGCAGCTTGGTGGCCCTTAATGAAAAACTGTTTTTT
TRBJ1-2	.	.	TRBV5-4	CASSSPGAGYGYTF	TGTGCCAGCAGCTCCCCGGGGGCAGGCTATGGCTACACCTTC
TRBJ2-5	TRBD2	.	TRBV5-1	CASSITSVGETQYF	TGCGCCAGCAGCATAACTAGCGTGGGAGAGACCCAGTACTTC
TRBJ2-7	TRBD2	.	TRBV7-2	CASVWVAGTYEQYF	TGTGCCAGCGTCTGGGTAGCGGGAACGTACGAGCAGTACTTC
TRBJ2-1	.	once	TRBV27	CASRRFPREILPRVDEQFF	TGTGCCAGCAGACGATTTCCCCGTGAAATTCTGCCCAGGGTGGATGAGCAGTTCTTC
TRBJ2-7	.	.	TRBV19	CASSITGILTLNEQYF	TGTGCCAGTAGTATAACAGGGATCCTAACTTTGAACGAGCAGTACTTC
TRBJ1-2	.	.	TRBV12-5	CASGPDSPNYGYTF	TGTGCTAGTGGTCCGGACAGTCCTAACTATGGCTACACCTTC
TRBJ2-3	.	.	TRBV18	CASSPLPGRGGTDTQYF	TGTGCCAGCTCACCTCTCCCAGGCAGGGGGGGCACAGATACGCAGTATTTT
TRBJ2-7	TRBD2	.	TRBV7-9	CASSPGLYYEQYF	TGTGCCAGCAGCCCGGGACTATACTACGAGCAGTACTTC
TRBJ2-6	TRBD2	.	TRBV7-2	CASSLILAGLSSGANVLTF	TGTGCCAGCAGCTTAATCCTAGCGGGCTTAAGCTCTGGGGCCAACGTCCTGACTTTC
TRBJ1-4	TRBD1	.	TRBV6-6	CASRKRTGSGEKLFF	TGTGCCAGCAGAAAGAGGACAGGGTCTGGTGAAAAACTGTTTTTT
TRBJ1-3	TRBD1	once	TRBV5-1	CASSLKGQGSPFSGNTIYF	TGCGCCAGCAGCTTGAAGGGACAGGGGTCTCCATTCTCTGGAAACACCATATATTTT
TRBJ1-5	.	.	TRBV6-1	CASSVLSGRAGQPQHF	TGTGCCAGCAGTGTTTTATCGGGACGAGCGGGTCAGCCCCAGCATTTT
TRBJ2-5	TRBD1	.	TRBV28	CASSYGQGVLPGTQYF	TGTGCCAGCAGTTATGGACAGGGGGTGCTCCCAGGGACCCAGTACTTC
TRBJ2-5	.	.	TRBV5-8	CASSLDWETQYF	TGTGCCAGCAGCTTGGATTGGGAGACCCAGTACTTC
TRBJ1-5	.	.	TRBV18	CASSRGTGDGNQPQHF	TGTGCCAGCTCAAGGGGCACCGGGGACGGCAATCAGCCCCAGCATTTT
TRBJ2-3	.	.	TRBV5-4	CAVSSSARTDTQYF	TGTGCAGTTTCGTCTAGCGCCCGCACAGATACGCAGTATTTT
TRBJ2-7	TRBD2	few	TRBV6-5	CASSYSGLAGYYEQYF	TGTGCCAGCAGTTACTCGGGACTAGCGGGATACTACGAGCAGTACTTC
TRBJ2-7	.	.	TRBV5-8	CASSHLGDKQYF	TGTGCCAGCAGCCACCTTGGGGACAAGCAGTACTTC
TRBJ2-7	.	.	TRBV20-1	CSARDDYEQYF	TGCAGTGCTAGAGATGACTACGAGCAGTACTTC
TRBJ2-7	TRBD1	.	TRBV6-6	CASSYPWTGTAYEQYF	TGTGCCAGCAGTTACCCCTGGACCGGGACAGCATACGAGCAGTACTTC
TRBJ2-7	.	.	TRBV19	CASSMDGNYEQYF	TGTGCCAGTAGTATGGACGGTAACTACGAGCAGTACTTC
TRBJ2-7	TRBD1	.	TRBV5-1	CASSPTPPGQRYEQYF	TGCGCCAGCAGCCCTACGCCCCCGGGACAGCGCTACGAGCAGTACTTC
TRBJ1-4	.	.	TRBV28	CASSPGTLDEKLFF	TGTGCCAGCAGCCCCGGGACTTTGGATGAAAAACTGTTTTTT
TRBJ2-1	TRBD1	.	TRBV2	CASSQDRGGNEQFF	TGTGCCAGCAGTCAGGACAGGGGTGGAAATGAGCAGTTCTTC
TRBJ2-7	.	.	TRBV11-2	CASSSVGEQYF	TGTGCCAGCAGCTCCGTGGGGGAGCAGTACTTC
TRBJ1-4	.	.	TRBV27	CASSFMGAAPTNEKLFF	TGTGCCAGCAGTTTCATGGGGGCCGCTCCAACTAATGAAAAACTGTTTTTT
TRBJ2-7	.	.	TRBV28	CASSASIAPRYEQYF	TGTGCCAGCAGTGCCAGTATAGCTCCTCGTTACGAGCAGTACTTC
TRBJ2-3	TRBD2	.	TRBV18	CASSPSAGGSDTQYF	TGTGCCAGCTCACCTTCTGCGGGAGGGTCTGATACGCAGTATTTT
TRBJ2-7	.	.	TRBV7-2	CASSLEQGHYEQYF	TGTGCCAGCAGCTTAGAACAGGGCCACTACGAGCAGTACTTC
TRBJ2-7	.	.	TRBV28	CASSFVLRQAFSYEQYF	TGTGCCAGCAGTTTTGTATTACGTCAAGCCTTCTCCTACGAGCAGTACTTC
TRBJ2-7	.	.	TRBV9	CASSQTSGYTYEQYF	TGTGCCAGCAGCCAAACCTCAGGGTATACCTACGAGCAGTACTTC
TRBJ2-7	TRBD2	once	TRBV10-2	CASSDPPRTSGYPSYEQYF	TGCGCCAGCAGTGACCCCCCGAGGACTAGCGGGTACCCCTCCTACGAGCAGTACTTC
TRBJ2-3	TRBD2	.	TRBV5-5	CASSWTSGTDTQYF	TGTGCCAGCAGCTGGACTAGCGGCACAGATACGCAGTATTTT
TRBJ1-1	.	.	TRBV7-9	CASSLIGTEAFF	TGTGCCAGCAGCTTAATAGGGACTGAAGCTTTCTTT
TRBJ1-5	.	.	TRBV11-2	CASSGQFNQPQHF	TGTGCCAGCAGCGGACAGTTCAATCAGCCCCAGCATTTT
TRBJ2-7	.	.	TRBV20-1	CRADNHYF	TGCAGGGCCGATAATCACTACTTC
TRBJ1-2	TRBD1	.	TRBV5-1	CASSRLTGEVGYTF	TGCGCCAGCAGCCGACTGACAGGGGAGGTTGGCTACACCTTC
TRBJ2-7	.	.	TRBV6-6	CASSYSGRFEQYF	TGTGCCAGCAGTTACTCCGGACGTTTCGAGCAGTACTTC
TRBJ2-6	TRBD1	.	TRBV10-3	CAIGQGNSGANVLTF	TGTGCCATCGGACAGGGAAACTCTGGGGCCAACGTCCTGACTTTC
TRBJ2-1	.	.	TRBV5-4	CASSLWLESYNEQFF	TGTGCCAGCAGCTTGTGGCTCGAATCATACAATGAGCAGTTCTTC
TRBJ1-5	TRBD1	few	TRBV6-1	CASGGPGTGANQPQHF	TGTGCCAGCGGTGGGCCCGGGACAGGGGCAAATCAGCCCCAGCATTTT
TRBJ2-1	TRBD2	.	TRBV10-1	CASSESGTSRTQRYNEQFF	TGCGCCAGCAGTGAGTCGGGGACTAGCCGAACGCAACGTTACAATGAGCAGTTCTTC
TRBJ2-7	TRBD1	.	TRBV2	CASSVQGGGYEQYF	TGTGCCAGCAGTGTACAGGGGGGAGGATACGAGCAGTACTTC
TRBJ1-2	.	.	TRBV6-6	CASSYSKYGYTF	TGTGCCAGCAGTTACAGTAAATATGGCTACACCTTC